A single sample gave rise to the 29 T cell receptor beta chains below, sequenced in a study of early T cells in non-severe SARS-CoV-2 infection. TCRdb re-derived calls from the 5' RACE reads in MiXCR, one entry per CDR3 protein. The sample consists of tens of thousands of distinct CDR3 sequences, approximately 14% of them appearing once. Input material: whole blood. The receptors derive from an adult who was a healthcare worker with PCR-confirmed SARS-CoV-2 infection or an uninfected control (not recorded which).

V usage is TRBV24-1 and J usage is TRBJ2-2; D possibly corresponds to TRBD1 (5 bases). Trimming took off 3 bases at V and 0 bases at J, with 7 bases between the two ends. The CDR3 contains 15 residues. Germline CDR1 KGHDR, CDR2 SFDVKD. In DNA form, the CDR3 reads TGTGCCACCAGTGATAGGACACCGAACACCGGGGAGCTGTTTTTT. Its translation: CATSDRTPNTGELFF.

The chain uses TRBV5-1 and TRBJ1-1; no firm D call. The CDR3 spans 13 residues. With 7 bases removed from V and 4 bases from J, the gap between germline ends came to 14 bases. The germline CDR1 and CDR2 sequences are SGHRS and YFSETQ. Written as DNA, the CDR3 is TGCGCCAGCCAAGAAGGGAGTACCACTGAAGCTTTCTTT. Residues: CASQEGSTTEAFF.

The sample holds many counts of this clonotype. V and J are TRBV10-3 and TRBJ1-5; D is unclear. V was trimmed by 8 bases and J by 4 bases, leaving 12 bases between them. Germline CDR1 is ENHRY and CDR2 is SYGVKD. The CDR3 extends over 13 amino acids. The CDR3 spells CAIRAEQNQPQHF. Here the CDR3 DNA reads TGTGCCATCCGGGCCGAACAGAATCAGCCCCAGCATTTT.

This clonotype occurred a few times. The chain recombines TRBV11-2 with TRBJ2-5; TRBD1 is a possible D gene (6 bases). This CDR3 is built from 14 residues. Germline-derived CDR1 and CDR2 are SGHAT and FQNNGV. Trimming pared 5 bases from V and 6 bases from J, leaving 16 bases between. The CDR3 region has the DNA TGTGCCAGCAGCCTGACAGGCCCCGGGAAGACCCAGTACTTC. The encoded protein is CASSLTGPGKTQYF.

This chain joins TRBV10-1 and TRBJ2-2; D tentatively fits TRBD1 or TRBD2 (5 bases each). CDR3 size: 16 residues. CDR1 WNHNN and CDR2 SYGVQD come from the germline V gene (reference sequence). V lost 2 bases, J lost 6 bases, and 16 bases lay in between. This CDR3 reads CASSELAGRIPGELFF. The CDR3 DNA follows: TGCGCCAGCAGTGAGCTGGCAGGGAGAATTCCCGGGGAGCTGTTTTTT.

V usage is TRBV29-1 and J usage is TRBJ1-1; D gene ambiguous. Trimming cost V 6 bases and J 4 bases, with 18 bases left between them. In germline, CDR1 is SQVTM, CDR2 ANQGSEA. The CDR3 extends over 14 amino acids. In DNA, the CDR3 is TGCAGCGTAGAACCTTTCGGACCGGGCACTGAAGCTTTCTTT. Residues: CSVEPFGPGTEAFF.

The CDR3, as DNA: TGCGCCAGCAGCCAAGCGCGGGGGGCCGGGGAGACCCAGTACTTC. Protein: CASSQARGAGETQYF. V gene TRBV4-3 combines with J gene TRBJ2-5; 8 positions match TRBD2. Trimming at V came to 1 base and at J to 5 bases, leaving 6 bases not matched to a gene. Germline loops: CDR1 LGHNA, CDR2 YSLEER. The CDR3 has 15 amino acids.

The V call is TRBV27, the J call TRBJ1-1; 7 nucleotides align to TRBD1. This CDR3 is built from 15 residues. V trimming: 6 bases; J trimming: 4 bases; junction bases outside the gene matches: 11. Germline V gives CDR1 MNHEY, CDR2 SMNVEV (reference sequence). DNA for the CDR3: TGTGCCAGCAGAGCCCAGGGCAGGGGGGTCACTGAAGCTTTCTTT. It is translated as CASRAQGRGVTEAFF.

This clonotype ranks as medium-sized. The genes are TRBV12-5 and TRBJ1-5; D unclear. CDR1 and CDR2 (germline): LGHNT, FRNRAP. This CDR3 contains 12 residues. V lost 1 base, J lost 8 bases, and 6 bases lay in between. The CDR3 loop reads CASGLDLEPQHF. CDR3 DNA sequence: TGTGCTAGTGGTTTGGATTTAGAGCCCCAGCATTTT.

CDR3: CASSDTGSYEQYF. CDR3 nucleotides: TGTGCCAGCAGTGACACAGGGTCCTACGAGCAGTACTTC. V is TRBV25-1 and J is TRBJ2-7; tentatively, D is TRBD1 (6 bases). Germline CDR1 MGHDK, CDR2 SYGVNS. The CDR3 spans 13 residues. The V and J ends lost 3 bases and 1 base respectively, with 7 bases between them.

In this sample, this clonotype turned up many times. This chain joins TRBV12-3 or TRBV12-4 and TRBJ2-7; 7 bases are a match to TRBD1. There are 14 residues in the CDR3. The J segment lost 3 bases and the V segment lost 8 bases, leaving 10 bases of the junction unmatched. CDR3 amino acids: CASRPRAGGYEQYF. CDR3 DNA sequence: TGTGCCAGCCGACCCCGGGCAGGGGGCTACGAGCAGTACTTC.

This clonotype was seen a few times. The CDR3 here is CASTPGLSTTDTQYF. CDR3 in DNA: TGTGCCAGTACACCGGGACTATCAACCACAGATACGCAGTATTTT. V and J are TRBV19 and TRBJ2-3; 7 positions match TRBD2. Per the germline V gene, CDR1 is LNHDA and CDR2 is SQIVND (reference sequence). V was pared by 7 bases and J by 2 bases, with 9 bases of the junction left unmatched. The CDR3 is made up of 15 amino acids.

V is TRBV10-1 and J is TRBJ2-7; unclear D gene. The CDR3 runs to 12 residues. CDR1 and CDR2 (germline): WNHNN, SYGVQD (reference sequence). The ends were cut back, 4 bases at V and 4 bases at J, with 8 bases in the middle. The CDR3 DNA is TGCGCCAGCAGTGGAGTTGGATACGAGCAGTACTTC. This translates into CASSGVGYEQYF.

This clonotype was seen repeatedly, ten times or more. The V and J genes are TRBV30 and TRBJ2-7, with TRBD2 as a possible D gene (5 bases). CDR1 is GTSNPN, CDR2 SVGIG, per germline (reference sequence). With 7 bases removed from V and 4 bases from J, the gap between germline ends came to 14 bases. This CDR3 has 12 amino acids. This CDR3 reads CASHSGGYEQYF. The CDR3 DNA is TGTGCCTCCCACTCCGGCGGGTACGAGCAGTACTTC.

The gene calls are TRBV29-1 and TRBJ2-2, with TRBD1 matching 7 bases. Trimming took 7 bases from V and 2 from J; bases not matched to a gene: 7. The CDR3 sequence is 14 residues long. Germline values: CDR1 SQVTM, CDR2 ANQGSEA. CDR3 in amino acids: CSATGTANTGELFF. The CDR3 DNA sequence: TGCAGCGCTACCGGGACAGCCAACACCGGGGAGCTGTTTTTT.

The chain joins TRBV13 to TRBJ2-7, with TRBD2 matching over 7 bases. Germline V CDR1 and CDR2: PRHDT, FYEKMQ (reference sequence). J was trimmed by 3 bases and V by 1 base; bases with no gene match: 9. The CDR3 extends over 16 amino acids. The CDR3 DNA is TGTGCCAGCAGCTTAGCAACCGGGACTACTTACTACGAGCAGTACTTC. Translated, it gives CASSLATGTTYYEQYF. Drawing the rest from reference TRBV13 and TRBJ2-7, the complete variable domain is AAGVIQSPRHLIKEKRETATLKCYPIPRHDTVYWYQQGPGQDPQFLISFYEKMQSDKGSIPDRFSAQQFSDYHSELNMSSLELGDSALYFCASSLATGTTYYEQYFGPGTRLTVT.

This clonotype has more than one count but fewer than ten. The rearrangement uses TRBV4-1 and TRBJ1-1; D gene unclear. Trimming shortened V by 0 bases and J by 8 bases, and 7 bases separated the two germline ends. In germline, CDR1 is MGHRA, CDR2 YSYEKL. This CDR3 region has 12 residues. CDR3 in DNA: TGCGCCAGCAGCCAAGACTGGGCAGAAGCTTTCTTT. It specifies CASSQDWAEAFF.

In its sample, this clonotype was seen a few times. This chain connects TRBV4-1 to TRBJ1-1; D gene unclear. Germline CDR1 and CDR2: MGHRA and YSYEKL. The V gene lost 5 bases and the J gene lost 0 bases, with 10 bases spanning the gap. The CDR3 extends over 14 amino acids. The CDR3 here is CASSEGRVNTEAFF. CDR3 in DNA: TGCGCCAGCAGCGAAGGAAGGGTGAACACTGAAGCTTTCTTT.

The rearrangement joins TRBV18 to TRBJ1-1; D remains ambiguous. Trimming shortened V by 6 bases and J by 4 bases, and 3 bases separated the two germline ends. The CDR3 extends over 10 amino acids. Per the germline V gene, CDR1 is KGHSH and CDR2 is LQKENI. The chain's CDR3 is CASSSTEAFF. Written as DNA, the CDR3 is TGTGCCAGCTCTTCCACTGAAGCTTTCTTT.

Points on this clonotype: Relative to the germline gene, one junction end is altered; a read error may explain this. The V call is TRBV10-2, the J call TRBJ2-3; D perhaps matches TRBD2 (7 bases). This CDR3 has 15 amino acids. Germline CDR1 is WSHSY and CDR2 is SAAADI. The CDR3 DNA is TGCGCCACCCATACCCTGGGGGGGGGCACAGATACGCGGTATTTT. This translates into CATHTLGGGTDTRYF.

This clonotype showed up just a few times. This chain connects TRBV5-1 to TRBJ2-3; the D gene is possibly TRBD2 (7 bases). Germline-derived CDR1 and CDR2 are SGHRS and YFSETQ. This CDR3 is 17 amino acids long. V was pared by 7 bases and J by 3 bases, with 24 bases between. The CDR3 is CASGPTRGAGYTDTQYF. DNA of the CDR3: TGCGCCAGCGGTCCGACCCGGGGGGCCGGGTATACAGATACGCAGTATTTT. The full variable domain, its missing parts supplied by reference TRBV5-1 and TRBJ2-3, is KAGVTQTPRYLIKTRGQQVTLSCSPISGHRSVSWYQQTPGQGLQFLFEYFSETQRNKGNFPGRFSGRQFSNSRSEMNVSTLELGDSALYLCASGPTRGAGYTDTQYFGPGTRLTVL.

This clonotype was recorded a few times. This rearrangement joins TRBV4-3 to TRBJ2-1; 8 bases are a match to TRBD2. Germline V lookup: CDR1 LGHNA, CDR2 YSLEER. J was trimmed by 1 base and V by 0 bases; bases with no gene match: 2. This CDR3 comprises 16 residues. The CDR3 nucleotides read TGCGCCAGCAGCCAAGAGGGCGGGGGGTCCTACAATGAGCAGTTCTTC. It is translated as CASSQEGGGSYNEQFF.

The CDR3 protein is CASSQVRGGEGYEQYF. The CDR3 DNA sequence: TGTGCCAGCAGCCAAGTCCGTGGTGGTGAGGGCTACGAGCAGTACTTC. The rearrangement uses TRBV3-1 and TRBJ2-7; TRBD2 is a possible D gene (5 bases). Germline V CDR1 and CDR2: LGHDT, YNNKEL (reference sequence). Trimming shortened V by 1 base and J by 3 bases, and 16 bases separated the two germline ends. CDR3 length equals 16 residues.

This clonotype appeared many times. The genes are TRBV4-2 and TRBJ1-5; the match to TRBD1 covers 7 bases. Germline V CDR1 and CDR2: LGHNA, YNFKEQ. The J segment lost 5 bases and the V segment lost 0 bases, leaving 4 bases of the junction unmatched. The CDR3 spans 15 residues. CDR3 loop: CASSQEPGGDQPQHF. CDR3 in DNA: TGTGCCAGCAGCCAAGAACCAGGGGGAGATCAGCCCCAGCATTTT.

The chain carries TRBV6-2 or TRBV6-3 and TRBJ2-7, with a possible D match to TRBD1 (6 bases). The CDR3 totals 12 residues. Germline loops: CDR1 MNHEY, CDR2 SVGEGT. Trimming stripped 7 bases from V and 2 bases from J, with 9 bases between. CDR3 DNA: TGTGCCAGCAAAACAGGGACCTACGAGCAGTACTTC. Translation gives CASKTGTYEQYF.

In this sample, this clonotype turned up a few times. V usage is TRBV28 and J usage is TRBJ2-7; 7 bases align to TRBD1. The CDR3 is made up of 14 amino acids. CDR1 is MDHEN, CDR2 SYDVKM, per germline. The ends lost 5 bases at V and 4 bases at J; junction bases unmatched: 8. Here the CDR3 DNA reads TGTGCCAGCAGTAACACCGGGACAGAATACGAGCAGTACTTC. Protein product: CASSNTGTEYEQYF. Together with reference TRBV28 and TRBJ2-7, the CDR3 gives the full variable domain: DVKVTQSSRYLVKRTGEKVFLECVQDMDHENMFWYRQDPGLGLRLIYFSYDVKMKEKGDIPEGYSVSREKKERFSLILESASTNQTSMYLCASSNTGTEYEQYFGPGTRLTVT.

Only one count was recorded for this clonotype. J is TRBJ2-7 and V is TRBV7-2; no firm D call. The CDR3 totals 14 residues. V lost 3 bases to trimming and J lost 2 bases, with 11 bases between them. CDR1 is SGHTA and CDR2 is FQGNSA in the germline V gene. DNA of the CDR3: TGTGCCAGCAGCTTCCTGGCCGGAGCCTACGAGCAGTACTTC. Its protein is CASSFLAGAYEQYF.

The genes are TRBV10-3 and TRBJ2-7, with a possible D match to TRBD2 (5 bases). Trimming pared 0 bases from V and 6 bases from J, leaving 9 bases between. This CDR3 contains 13 residues. Looked up from germline, CDR1 is ENHRY and CDR2 is SYGVKD. In DNA, the CDR3 is TGTGCCATCAGTGAGTCACGGGGAACCGAGCAGTACTTC. Its protein product is CAISESRGTEQYF.

This chain links TRBV7-2 with TRBJ1-3, with D possibly matching TRBD1 (5 bases). The CDR3 runs to 17 residues. Looked up from germline, CDR1 is SGHTA and CDR2 is FQGNSA. Trimming left V 5 bases short and J 0 bases short, with 17 bases between. The CDR3 sequence is CASSLYVAGSSGNTIYF. CDR3 DNA: TGTGCCAGCAGCCTTTATGTTGCAGGGTCCTCTGGAAACACCATATATTTT.